What follows describes a single T cell receptor beta chain. The data stem from a study of technical replicates of blood from several donors. Using immunoSEQ multiplex PCR, the repertoire was profiled, and TCRdb retains in-frame clones only, with some absent. The sample lists 12,000 to 15,000 clones; approximately 81% were seen once. The CDR3 extends over 17 amino acids. Per germline, CDR1 SGHTS and CDR2 YDEGEE. With V trimmed by 4 bases and J by 2 bases, 4 bases remained unmatched. The source is a human donor in good health. This sequence joins TRBV5-8 and TRBJ2-1, with 15 bases that match TRBD2. The specimen was PBMCs. For the CDR3, the DNA is TGTGCCAGCAGCAAGGGACTAGCGGGAGGACCCTACAATGAGCAGTTCTTC. It encodes CASSKGLAGGPYNEQFF.